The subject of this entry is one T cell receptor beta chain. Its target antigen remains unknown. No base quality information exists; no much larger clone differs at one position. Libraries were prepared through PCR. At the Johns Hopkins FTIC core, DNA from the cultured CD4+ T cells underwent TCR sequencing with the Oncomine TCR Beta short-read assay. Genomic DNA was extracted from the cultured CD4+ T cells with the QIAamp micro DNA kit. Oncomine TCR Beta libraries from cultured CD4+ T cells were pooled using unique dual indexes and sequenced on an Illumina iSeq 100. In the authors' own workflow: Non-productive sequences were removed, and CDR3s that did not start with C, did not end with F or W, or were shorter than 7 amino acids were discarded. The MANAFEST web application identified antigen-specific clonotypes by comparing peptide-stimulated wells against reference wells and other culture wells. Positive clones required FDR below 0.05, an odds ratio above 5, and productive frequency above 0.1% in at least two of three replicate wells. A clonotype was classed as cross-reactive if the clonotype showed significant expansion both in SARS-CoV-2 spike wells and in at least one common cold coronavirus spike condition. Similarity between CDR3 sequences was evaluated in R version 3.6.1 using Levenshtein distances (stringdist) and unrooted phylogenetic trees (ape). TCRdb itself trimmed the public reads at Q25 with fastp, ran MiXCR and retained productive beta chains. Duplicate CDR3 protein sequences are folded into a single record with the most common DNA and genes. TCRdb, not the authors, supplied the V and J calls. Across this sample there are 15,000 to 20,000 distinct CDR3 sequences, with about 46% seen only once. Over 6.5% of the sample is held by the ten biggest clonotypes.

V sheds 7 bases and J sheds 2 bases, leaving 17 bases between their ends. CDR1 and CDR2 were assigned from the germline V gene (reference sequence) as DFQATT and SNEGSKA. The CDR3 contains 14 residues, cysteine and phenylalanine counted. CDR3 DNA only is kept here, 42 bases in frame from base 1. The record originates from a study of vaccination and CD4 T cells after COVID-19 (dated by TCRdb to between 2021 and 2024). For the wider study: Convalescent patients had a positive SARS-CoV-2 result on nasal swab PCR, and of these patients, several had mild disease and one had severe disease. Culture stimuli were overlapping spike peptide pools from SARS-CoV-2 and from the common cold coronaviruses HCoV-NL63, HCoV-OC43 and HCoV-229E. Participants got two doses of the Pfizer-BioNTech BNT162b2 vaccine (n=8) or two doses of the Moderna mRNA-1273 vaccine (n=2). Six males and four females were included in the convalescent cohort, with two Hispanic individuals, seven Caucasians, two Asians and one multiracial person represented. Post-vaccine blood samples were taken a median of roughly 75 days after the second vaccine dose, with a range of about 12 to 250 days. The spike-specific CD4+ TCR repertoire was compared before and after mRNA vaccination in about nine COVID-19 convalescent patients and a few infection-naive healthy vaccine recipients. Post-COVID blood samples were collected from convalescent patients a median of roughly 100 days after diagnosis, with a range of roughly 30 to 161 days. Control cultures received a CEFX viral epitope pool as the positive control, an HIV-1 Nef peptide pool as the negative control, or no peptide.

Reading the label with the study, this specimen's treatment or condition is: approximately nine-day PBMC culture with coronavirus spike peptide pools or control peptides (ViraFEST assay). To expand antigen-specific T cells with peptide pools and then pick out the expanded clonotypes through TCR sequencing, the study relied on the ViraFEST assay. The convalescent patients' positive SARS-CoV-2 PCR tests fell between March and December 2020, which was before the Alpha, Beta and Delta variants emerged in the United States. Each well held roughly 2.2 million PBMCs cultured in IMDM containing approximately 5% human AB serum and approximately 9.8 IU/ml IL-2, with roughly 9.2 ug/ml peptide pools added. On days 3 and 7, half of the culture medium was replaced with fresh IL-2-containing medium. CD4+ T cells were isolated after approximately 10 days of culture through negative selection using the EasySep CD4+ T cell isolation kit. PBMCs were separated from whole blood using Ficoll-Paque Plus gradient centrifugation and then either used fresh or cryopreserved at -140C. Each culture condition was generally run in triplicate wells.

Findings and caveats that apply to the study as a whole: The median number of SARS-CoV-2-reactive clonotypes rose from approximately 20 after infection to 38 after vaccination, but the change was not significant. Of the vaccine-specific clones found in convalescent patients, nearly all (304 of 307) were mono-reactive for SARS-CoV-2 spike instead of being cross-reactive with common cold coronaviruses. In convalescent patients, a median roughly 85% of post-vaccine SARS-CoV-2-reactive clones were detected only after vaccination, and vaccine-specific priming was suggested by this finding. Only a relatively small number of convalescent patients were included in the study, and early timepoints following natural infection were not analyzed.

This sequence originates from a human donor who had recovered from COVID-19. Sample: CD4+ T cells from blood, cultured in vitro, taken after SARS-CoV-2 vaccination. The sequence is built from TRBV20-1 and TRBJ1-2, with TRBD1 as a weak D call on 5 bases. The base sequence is TGCAGTGGGACATACATGGGTGGAAACTATGGCTACACCTTC. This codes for CSGTYMGGNYGYTF.